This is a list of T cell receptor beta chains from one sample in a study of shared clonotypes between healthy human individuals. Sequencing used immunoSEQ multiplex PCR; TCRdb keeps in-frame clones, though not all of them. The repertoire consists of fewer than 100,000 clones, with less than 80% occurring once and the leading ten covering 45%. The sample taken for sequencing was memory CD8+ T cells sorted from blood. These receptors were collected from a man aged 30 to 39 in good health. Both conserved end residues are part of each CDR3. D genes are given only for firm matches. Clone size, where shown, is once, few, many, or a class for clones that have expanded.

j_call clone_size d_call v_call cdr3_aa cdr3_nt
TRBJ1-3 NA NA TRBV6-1 CASTRDLSGNTIYF TGTGCCAGCACACGGGACCTCTCTGGAAACACCATATATTTT
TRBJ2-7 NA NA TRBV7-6 CASSLAYDEQYF TGTGCCAGCAGCTTAGCCTACGACGAGCAGTACTTC
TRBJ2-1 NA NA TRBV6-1 CASSERDFGNNEQFF TGTGCCAGCAGTGAACGGGATTTTGGGAACAATGAGCAGTTCTTC
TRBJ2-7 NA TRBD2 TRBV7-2 CASSPPLAGIYEQYF TGTGCCAGCAGCCCACCCCTAGCGGGAATCTACGAGCAGTACTTC
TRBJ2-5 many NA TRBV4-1 CASSQDDSPETQYF TGCGCCAGCAGCCAAGATGATTCCCCAGAGACCCAGTACTTC
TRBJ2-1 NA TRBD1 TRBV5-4 CASSPRDRYHEQFF TGTGCCAGCAGCCCCCGGGACAGGTATCATGAGCAGTTCTTC
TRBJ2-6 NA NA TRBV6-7 CASSCWYLQSRANVLTF TGTGCCAGCAGTTGCTGGTATTTACAAAGTCGGGCCAACGTCCTGACTTTC
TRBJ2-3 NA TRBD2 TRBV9 CASSVGGLAGGLTSTDTQYF TGTGCCAGCAGCGTAGGGGGACTAGCGGGAGGCCTTACTAGCACAGATACGCAGTATTTT
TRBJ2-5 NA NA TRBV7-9 CASSQLGKKKETQYF TGTGCCAGCAGCCAACTAGGGAAGAAAAAGGAGACCCAGTACTTC
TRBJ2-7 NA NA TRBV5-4 CASSLGGYEQYF TGTGCCAGCAGCTTGGGGGGGTACGAGCAGTACTTC
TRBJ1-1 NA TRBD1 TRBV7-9 CASSLWTGNTEAFF TGTGCCAGCAGCTTATGGACAGGGAACACTGAAGCTTTCTTT
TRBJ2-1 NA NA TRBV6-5 CASRTVSHEQFF TGTGCCAGCAGGACAGTCTCACATGAGCAGTTCTTC
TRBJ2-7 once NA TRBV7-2 CASSLHSRDILSYEQYF TGTGCCAGCAGCTTACACTCCCGGGACATACTATCCTACGAGCAGTACTTC
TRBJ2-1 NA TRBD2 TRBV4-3 CASSQEFAGGPDEQFF TGCGCCAGCAGCCAAGAGTTTGCGGGAGGGCCCGATGAGCAGTTCTTC
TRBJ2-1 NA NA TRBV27 CASSFGRTGEQFF TGTGCCAGCAGTTTTGGCAGGACGGGAGAGCAGTTCTTC
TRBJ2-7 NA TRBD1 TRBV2 CASREQGPSYEQYF TGTGCCAGCAGAGAACAGGGGCCGTCCTACGAGCAGTACTTC
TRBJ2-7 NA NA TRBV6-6 CASSLPEPSYEQYF TGTGCCAGCAGCCTCCCGGAGCCGTCCTACGAGCAGTACTTC
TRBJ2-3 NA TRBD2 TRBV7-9 CASSLPNWGGNTQYF TGTGCCAGCAGCTTACCGAATTGGGGGGGGAATACGCAGTATTTT
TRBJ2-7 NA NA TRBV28 CASSLTPGTPYEQYF TGTGCCAGCAGTTTAACACCCGGGACACCCTACGAGCAGTACTTC
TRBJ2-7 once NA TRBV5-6 CATTRGAARSEQYF TGTGCCACCACCAGGGGGGCCGCCCGAAGCGAGCAGTACTTC
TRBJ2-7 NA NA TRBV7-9 CASSLGRDYEQYF TGTGCCAGCAGCTTAGGGCGGGACTACGAGCAGTACTTC
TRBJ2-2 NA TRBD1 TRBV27 CASHRGGELFF TGTGCCTCACACAGGGGCGGGGAGCTGTTTTTT
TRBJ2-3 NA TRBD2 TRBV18 CASSPPRISGRAPTDTQYF TGTGCCAGCTCACCCCCTAGAATTAGCGGGAGGGCCCCCACAGATACGCAGTATTTT
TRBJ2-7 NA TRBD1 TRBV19 CASSPRTGSSYEQYF TGTGCCAGTAGCCCGAGGACAGGATCCTCCTACGAGCAGTACTTC
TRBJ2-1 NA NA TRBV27 CASSSGTGYNEQFF TGTGCCAGCAGTTCGGGGACTGGCTACAATGAGCAGTTCTTC
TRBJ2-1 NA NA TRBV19 CASSPEWDNEQFF TGTGCCAGTAGTCCTGAATGGGACAATGAGCAGTTCTTC
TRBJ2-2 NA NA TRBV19 CASSNWGGELFF TGTGCCAGTAGTAACTGGGGCGGGGAGCTGTTTTTT
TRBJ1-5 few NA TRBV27 CASSLSPFQPQHF TGTGCCAGCAGTTTATCTCCGTTTCAGCCCCAGCATTTT
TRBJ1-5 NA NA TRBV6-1 CASSRSNQPQHF TGTGCCAGCAGTAGAAGCAATCAGCCCCAGCATTTT
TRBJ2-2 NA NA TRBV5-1 CASSQNPVNTGELFF TGCGCCAGCAGTCAGAACCCCGTGAACACCGGGGAGCTGTTTTTT
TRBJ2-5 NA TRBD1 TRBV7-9 CASSAPDRGQTQYF TGTGCCAGCAGCGCCCCAGACAGGGGGCAAACCCAGTACTTC
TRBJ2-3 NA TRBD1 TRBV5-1 CASSITGTGDTQYF TGCGCCAGCAGTATTACCGGGACAGGGGATACGCAGTATTTT
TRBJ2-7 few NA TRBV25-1 CASAGTNSYEQYF TGTGCCAGCGCCGGGACGAACTCCTACGAGCAGTACTTC
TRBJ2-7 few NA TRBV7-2 CASIPPTSSYEQYF TGTGCCAGCATCCCCCCTACCAGCTCCTACGAGCAGTACTTC
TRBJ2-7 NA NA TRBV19 CASSATGEITYEQYF TGTGCCAGTAGCGCGACAGGCGAAATTACCTACGAGCAGTACTTC
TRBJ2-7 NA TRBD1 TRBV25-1 CASANRDRGGEQYF TGTGCCAGCGCAAACCGGGACAGGGGAGGTGAGCAGTACTTC
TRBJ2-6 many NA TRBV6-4 CASSEEASGANVLTF TGTGCCAGCAGTGAAGAGGCCTCTGGGGCCAACGTCCTGACTTTC
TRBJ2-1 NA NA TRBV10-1 CASSARVNNNEQFF TGCGCCAGCAGTGCCCGGGTCAATAACAATGAGCAGTTCTTC
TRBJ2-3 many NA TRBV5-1 CASSPGDSSTDTQYF TGCGCCAGCAGCCCGGGGGACAGCAGCACAGATACGCAGTATTTT
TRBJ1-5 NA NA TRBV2 CASSSLRDLGSNQPQHF TGTGCCAGCAGCTCCCTCAGGGATTTGGGTAGCAATCAGCCCCAGCATTTT